A single sample gave rise to the 22 T cell receptor beta chains below, sequenced in a study of blood T cell repertoires in COVID-19. Clones were read by immunoSEQ multiplex PCR, and TCRdb kept only the in-frame ones, dropping some. The top ten clones hold roughly 25% of a sample with 120,000 or so clones, roughly 79% of them seen once. The specimen was peripheral blood. These receptors were collected from a human donor in a cohort sampled during active COVID-19.

CDR3 protein: CASNTGGAAFF. CDR3 nucleotides: TGTGCCAGCAACACAGGGGGCGCGGCTTTCTTT. The chain employs TRBV19 and TRBJ1-1; 9 bases are a match to TRBD1. Germline V CDR1 and CDR2: LNHDA, SQIVND (reference sequence). V dropped 9 bases and J dropped 11; count of bases not matched to a gene: 7. The CDR3 extends over 11 amino acids.

J is TRBJ1-2 and V is TRBV7-2; 7 bases match TRBD1. CDR3 length equals 15 residues. With V trimmed by 0 bases and J by 7 bases, 8 bases remained unmatched. Germline V gene lookup returns CDR1 SGHTA and CDR2 FQGNSA. CDR3 region: CASSLAQGGLGGYTF. The CDR3 nucleotides read TGTGCCAGCAGCTTAGCGCAAGGGGGCTTAGGTGGCTACACCTTC.

The chain couples TRBV6-5 to TRBJ2-1; D ambiguous. The CDR3 totals 11 residues. Germline V CDR1 and CDR2: MNHEY, SVGAGI. Trimming removed 7 bases from V and 8 bases from J, with 9 bases in between. CDR3 sequence (DNA): TGTGCCAGCACCAAGAGCGATGAGCAGTTCTTC. Its protein is CASTKSDEQFF.

V is TRBV28 and J is TRBJ1-2; D perhaps matches TRBD1 (5 bases). The CDR3 sequence is 16 residues long. V gave up 2 bases and J gave up 7 bases, with 20 bases separating them. The germline V gene has CDR1 MDHEN and CDR2 SYDVKM. CDR3 sequence reads: CASSLPGTPRSVGYTF. CDR3 nucleotides: TGTGCCAGCAGTTTACCCGGGACTCCACGATCCGTTGGCTACACCTTC.

The rearrangement links TRBV28 to TRBJ2-1, with D possibly being TRBD1 (6 bases). V dropped 3 bases and J dropped 6 bases, with 9 bases sitting between them. CDR3 size: 13 residues. Per germline, CDR1 MDHEN and CDR2 SYDVKM. The CDR3 coding sequence is TGTGCCAGCAGTTTCCTAGGGGGCAATGAGCAGTTCTTC. Translating it yields CASSFLGGNEQFF.

CDR3 region: CASSSAGTGGYNEQFF. In nucleotides, the CDR3 is TGTGCCAGCTCATCCGCCGGGACAGGGGGCTACAATGAGCAGTTCTTC. The chain uses TRBV18 and TRBJ2-1, with 11 bases aligning to TRBD1. Germline loops: CDR1 KGHSH, CDR2 LQKENI. The CDR3 has 16 amino acids. V shed 5 bases, J shed 3 bases, and the junction held 6 bases outside the gene matches.

This clone showed up just a few times. The chain links TRBV24-1 to TRBJ1-2; no clear D gene. Germline V CDR1 and CDR2: KGHDR, SFDVKD. The CDR3 contains 13 residues. Trimming took 1 base from V and 5 from J, leaving 7 bases between them. The CDR3 here is CATSDLTGYGYTF. For the CDR3, the DNA is TGTGCCACCAGTGATTTAACGGGATATGGCTACACCTTC.

The gene calls are TRBV9 and TRBJ2-3; 14 bases align to TRBD2. CDR1 SGDLS and CDR2 YYNGEE come from the germline V gene. There are 17 residues in the CDR3. The V and J ends lost 4 bases and 7 bases, in that order; junction bases with no gene match: 11. CDR3 loop: CASSLQAGTSGRYTQYF. In nucleotides, the CDR3 is TGTGCCAGCAGCCTTCAAGCCGGGACTAGCGGGAGATATACGCAGTATTTT.

V and J are TRBV6-5 and TRBJ1-2; TRBD1 might be the D (6 bases). CDR1 and CDR2 from the germline V gene are MNHEY and SVGAGI. Trimming took 6 bases from V and 4 from J, leaving 18 bases between them. This CDR3 comprises 15 residues. CDR3 nucleotides: TGTGCCAGCAGCTCCGGGACACTGGGCCTCTATGGCTACACCTTC. It specifies CASSSGTLGLYGYTF.

V and J are TRBV27 and TRBJ2-1; TRBD2 matches at 12 bases. The CDR3 contains 15 residues. Germline CDR1 is MNHEY and CDR2 is SMNVEV (reference sequence). The ends lost 4 bases at V and 7 bases at J; junction bases unmatched: 5. In DNA, the CDR3 is TGTGCCAGCAGTTCTCTAGCGGGAGGGAGGAATGAGCAGTTCTTC. Encoded protein: CASSSLAGGRNEQFF.

This rearrangement joins TRBV4-2 to TRBJ1-4, with D maybe TRBD1 (5 bases). Germline loops: CDR1 LGHNA, CDR2 YNFKEQ. V was clipped by 4 bases and J by 8 bases, with 17 bases between them. CDR3 length equals 15 residues. The CDR3 spells CASSRGGGTAEKLFF. In nucleotides, the CDR3 is TGTGCCAGCAGCCGCGGGGGGGGTACGGCCGAAAAACTGTTTTTT.

This chain connects TRBV7-8 to TRBJ2-1; D might be TRBD2 (5 bases). V lost 1 base to trimming and J lost 4 bases, with 14 bases between them. This CDR3 has 16 residues. The germline CDR1 and CDR2 sequences are SGHVS and FQNEAQ. The CDR3 bases are TGTGCCAGCAGCTTAGTGGGCGGGTTATATTACAATGAGCAGTTCTTC. Its translation: CASSLVGGLYYNEQFF.

The rearrangement links TRBV20-1 to TRBJ1-1; no definite D call. The CDR3 extends over 11 amino acids. V dropped 5 bases and J dropped 10 bases, with 14 bases sitting between them. Germline values: CDR1 DFQATT, CDR2 SNEGSKA (reference sequence). The CDR3 spells CSAPLKRRAFF. CDR3 DNA: TGCAGTGCTCCTCTGAAGCGGAGAGCTTTCTTT.

V is TRBV11-2 and J is TRBJ2-5; 7 bases are a match to TRBD1. The J segment lost 2 bases and the V segment lost 4 bases, leaving 1 base of the junction unmatched. Germline-derived CDR1 and CDR2 are SGHAT and FQNNGV. The CDR3 has 13 residues. The CDR3 DNA sequence: TGTGCCAGCAGCTCGGGACAGCAAGAGACCCAGTACTTC. This codes for CASSSGQQETQYF.

The chain couples TRBV10-3 to TRBJ2-3; TRBD2 might be the D (5 bases). CDR3 length: 13 amino acids. Trimming removed 0 bases at V and 6 bases at J, with 7 bases between. Germline V gene sequence: CDR1 ENHRY, CDR2 SYGVKD. The CDR3 is CAISESRVDTQYF. DNA of the CDR3: TGTGCCATCAGTGAGTCGCGGGTGGATACGCAGTATTTT.

This chain uses TRBV4-1 with TRBJ2-1; TRBD1 agrees at 8 bases. The CDR3 runs 14 residues. Germline-derived CDR1 and CDR2 are MGHRA and YSYEKL. The V gene end was trimmed by 3 bases and the J gene end by 15 bases; junction bases not matched to a gene: 13. In DNA form, the CDR3 reads TGCGCCAGCAGCCATGACCTCAGACAGGGGCGCCTGTTCTTC. It encodes CASSHDLRQGRLFF.

The chain carries TRBV11-2 and TRBJ2-2; TRBD2 might be the D (6 bases). V lost 5 bases to trimming and J lost 0 bases, with 13 bases between them. Looked up from germline, CDR1 is SGHAT and CDR2 is FQNNGV. The CDR3 is 16 residues long. CDR3 loop: CASSKWAGSNTGELFF. The CDR3 DNA is TGTGCCAGCAGCAAGTGGGCGGGATCGAACACCGGGGAGCTGTTTTTT.

V is TRBV28 and J is TRBJ1-5; 7 bases are shared with TRBD1. V gave up 2 bases and J gave up 8 bases; unmatched junction bases: 0. CDR1 and CDR2 (germline): MDHEN, SYDVKM. The CDR3 contains 12 residues. The CDR3 DNA reads TGTGCCAGCAGTTTACAGGGGGAGCCCCAGCATTTT. This sequence encodes CASSLQGEPQHF.

There are a few counts of this clone. The chain joins TRBV19 to TRBJ2-6, with 9 bases identical to TRBD1. With 6 bases clipped from V and 1 base from J, the junction kept 7 bases outside the gene matches. This CDR3 has 17 amino acids. Germline CDR1 LNHDA, CDR2 SQIVND (reference sequence). The CDR3 here is CASRDRGSKSGANVLTF. The CDR3 DNA sequence: TGTGCCAGTAGGGACAGGGGCTCGAAATCTGGGGCCAACGTCCTGACTTTC. The whole variable domain, filled in from reference TRBV19 and TRBJ2-6, reads DGGITQSPKYLFRKEGQNVTLSCEQNLNHDAMYWYRQDPGQGLRLIYYSQIVNDFQKGDIAEGYSVSREKKESFPLTVTSAQKNPTAFYLCASRDRGSKSGANVLTFGAGSRLTVL.

In this sample, this clone turned up once. This chain links TRBV3-1 (or the pseudogene TRBV3-2) with TRBJ1-1; 10 bases align to TRBD1. The junction had 19 bases not matched to a gene; V was cut back by 3 bases and J by 6 bases. This CDR3 spans 19 amino acids. Germline CDR1 reads LGHDT; CDR2 reads YNNKEL (reference sequence). The CDR3: CASSHSNPTGGQKRSEAFF. Written as DNA, the CDR3 is TGTGCCAGCAGCCACAGCAACCCGACAGGGGGCCAAAAACGTTCTGAAGCTTTCTTT.

The chain employs TRBV5-1 and TRBJ1-2; D may be TRBD1 (5 bases). V was shortened by 0 bases and J by 6 bases, with 9 bases between the two germline ends. CDR3 size: 13 residues. From germline, CDR1 is SGHRS and CDR2 YFSETQ. The CDR3 nucleotides read TGCGCCAGCAGCTTGGCGGGGGAAGATGGCTACACCTTC. It encodes CASSLAGEDGYTF. Full variable domain (rest looked up from reference TRBV5-1 and TRBJ1-2): KAGVTQTPRYLIKTRGQQVTLSCSPISGHRSVSWYQQTPGQGLQFLFEYFSETQRNKGNFPGRFSGRQFSNSRSEMNVSTLELGDSALYLCASSLAGEDGYTFGSGTRLTVV.

The CDR3 loop reads CASSPRQSYNSPLHF. The DNA of the CDR3 is TGTGCCAGCAGCCCCCGACAGTCTTATAATTCACCCCTCCACTTT. This sequence joins TRBV7-9 and TRBJ1-6; tentative D call: TRBD1 (5 bases). Germline CDR1 reads SEHNR; CDR2 reads FQNEAQ (reference sequence). V dropped 5 bases and J dropped 4 bases, with 12 bases sitting between them. The CDR3 contains 15 residues.